The 5 T cell receptor beta chains below all came from one sample that was sequenced in a study of T cell changes during pregnancy in multiple sclerosis. The protocol was immunoSEQ multiplex PCR, while the TCRdb copy is restricted to in-frame clones and leaves out a portion. The table has 30,000 to 45,000 clones, over 80% seen once. The sample in question was CD8+ T cells from peripheral blood mononuclear cells, obtained before pregnancy. The source of these receptors is a female donor with multiple sclerosis, enrolled in a pregnancy study.

The V gene is TRBV19, the J gene TRBJ2-7; perhaps TRBD2 as D (5 bases). In germline, CDR1 is LNHDA, CDR2 SQIVND (reference sequence). V was pared by 4 bases and J by 3 bases, with 10 bases between. This CDR3 has 13 residues. CDR3 protein: CASSTGLFYEQYF. CDR3 coding DNA: TGTGCCAGTAGTACCGGACTTTTCTACGAGCAGTACTTC.

The V gene is TRBV29-1, the J gene TRBJ2-3; D perhaps matches TRBD1 (6 bases). Germline assignment: CDR1 SQVTM and CDR2 ANQGSEA. The CDR3 runs 17 residues. Deletions cut 0 bases from V and 0 bases from J, with 16 bases between. The CDR3 DNA is TGCAGCGTTGAAGATTCAGGACAGACCCCTAGCACAGATACGCAGTATTTT. As protein: CSVEDSGQTPSTDTQYF.

This sequence joins TRBV7-3 and TRBJ2-5; 9 nucleotides match TRBD2. Trimming at V came to 2 bases and at J to 5 bases, leaving 6 bases not matched to a gene. Per germline, CDR1 SGHTA and CDR2 FQGTGA. The CDR3 covers 15 residues. As DNA, the CDR3 is TGTGCCAGCAGCTTACGGGGGACTAGCTACGAGACCCAGTACTTC. Protein: CASSLRGTSYETQYF. Looking up the rest from reference TRBV7-3 and TRBJ2-5 gives the full variable domain: GAGVSQTPSNKVTEKGKYVELRCDPISGHTALYWYRQSLGQGPEFLIYFQGTGAADDSGLPNDRFFAVRPEGSVSTLKIQRTERGDSAVYLCASSLRGTSYETQYFGPGTRLLVL.

This clone was observed once. CDR3: CASSQELAGGHSNNEQFF. For the CDR3, the DNA is TGTGCCAGCAGCCAGGAGCTAGCGGGAGGGCATAGCAACAATGAGCAGTTCTTC. This chain uses TRBV4-2 with TRBJ2-1; TRBD2 matches 12 bases. The V and J ends lost 3 bases and 5 bases, in that order; junction bases with no gene match: 11. The CDR3 extends over 18 amino acids. Germline-derived CDR1 and CDR2 are LGHNA and YNFKEQ.

The chain combines TRBV27 with TRBJ2-7, with TRBD2 as a possible D gene (5 bases). Germline CDR1 is MNHEY and CDR2 is SMNVEV (reference sequence). V was trimmed by 4 bases and J by 0 bases, leaving 13 bases between them. The CDR3 length is 15 residues. The CDR3: CASSWGADSSYEQYF. DNA for the CDR3: TGTGCCAGCAGTTGGGGAGCCGATAGCTCCTACGAGCAGTACTTC.